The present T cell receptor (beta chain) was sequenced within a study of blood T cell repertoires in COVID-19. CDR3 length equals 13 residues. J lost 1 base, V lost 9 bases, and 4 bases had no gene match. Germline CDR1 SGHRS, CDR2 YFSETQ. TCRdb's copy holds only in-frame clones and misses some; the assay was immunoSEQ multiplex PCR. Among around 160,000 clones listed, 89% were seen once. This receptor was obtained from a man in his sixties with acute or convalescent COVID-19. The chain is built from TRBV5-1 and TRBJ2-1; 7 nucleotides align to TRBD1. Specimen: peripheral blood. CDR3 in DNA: TGCGCCACCCAGACAGGGTCCTACAATGAGCAGTTCTTC. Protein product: CATQTGSYNEQFF.